A single sample is the source of the 9 T cell receptor beta chains below, sequenced in a study of T-cell memory formation after mild COVID-19. MiXCR, run by TCRdb on the 5' RACE reads, gives a single entry per CDR3 protein. Here the sample spans a few hundred thousand distinct CDR3 sequences, 16% being singletons. The specimen sequenced was PBMCs or a T cell subset sorted from them (not recorded which). The receptor source for this set is a man between 18 and 29 years old who had mild COVID-19 (a few samples of this study predate the infection). Cell type and time point are not known.

There are many counts of this clonotype. The rearrangement joins TRBV7-9 to TRBJ2-7, with 7 bases identical to TRBD1. The CDR3 has 12 residues. From germline, CDR1 is SEHNR and CDR2 FQNEAQ (reference sequence). J was trimmed by 6 bases and V by 3 bases; bases with no gene match: 2. The CDR3 here is CASSFTGVEQYF. The CDR3 DNA reads as TGTGCCAGCAGCTTCACAGGGGTCGAGCAGTACTTC.

This rearrangement joins TRBV4-3 to TRBJ2-3; D is unclear. Germline loops: CDR1 LGHNA, CDR2 YSLEER. Trimming removed 0 bases from V and 4 bases from J, with 8 bases in between. The CDR3 totals 14 residues. The CDR3 sequence is CASSQDWAADTQYF. For the CDR3, the DNA is TGCGCCAGCAGCCAAGACTGGGCGGCAGATACGCAGTATTTT.

V is TRBV29-1 and J is TRBJ1-2, with D hard to call. V lost 4 bases, J lost 6 bases, and 21 bases lay in between. This CDR3 is built from 15 residues. Germline V gene sequence: CDR1 SQVTM, CDR2 ANQGSEA. As DNA, the CDR3 is TGCAGCGTTGTTGCTCCCCGGGGTACCGTCGATGGCTACACCTTC. Encoded protein: CSVVAPRGTVDGYTF.

This clonotype has more than one count but fewer than ten. The J gene is TRBJ2-7, the V gene TRBV12-3 or TRBV12-4, with 8 bases lining up with TRBD1. J was trimmed by 5 bases and V by 7 bases; bases with no gene match: 10. The CDR3 contains 14 residues. The chain's CDR3 is CASKRWTGSHEQYF. CDR3 coding DNA: TGTGCCAGCAAGAGATGGACAGGGTCCCACGAGCAGTACTTC.

J is TRBJ1-2 and V is TRBV5-1; D is perhaps TRBD1 (5 bases). Germline loops: CDR1 SGHRS, CDR2 YFSETQ. The CDR3 loop spans 15 amino acids. Trimming stripped 4 bases from V and 3 bases from J, with 16 bases between. The CDR3 loop reads CASSRFRAQDYGYTF. Written as DNA, the CDR3 is TGCGCCAGCAGCCGTTTCAGGGCCCAAGACTATGGCTACACCTTC.

This clonotype was detected ten times or more. The J gene is TRBJ2-1, the V gene TRBV7-2; TRBD2 might be the D (6 bases). V was pared by 4 bases and J by 3 bases, with 10 bases between. CDR3 length equals 14 residues. Germline values: CDR1 SGHTA, CDR2 FQGNSA. CDR3 in DNA: TGTGCCAGCAGCTCGGGGACTTTCTACAATGAGCAGTTCTTC. Translating gives CASSSGTFYNEQFF.

The V call is TRBV9, the J call TRBJ1-1; possibly TRBD1 for D (6 bases). Trimming stripped 0 bases from V and 5 bases from J, with 14 bases between. The CDR3 loop spans 15 amino acids. Germline V gives CDR1 SGDLS, CDR2 YYNGEE. CDR3 residues: CASSVGGRGGTEAFF. In DNA, the CDR3 is TGTGCCAGCAGCGTAGGCGGCAGGGGAGGGACTGAAGCTTTCTTT. Full variable domain (remainder filled in from reference TRBV9 and TRBJ1-1): DSGVTQTPKHLITATGQRVTLRCSPRSGDLSVYWYQQSLDQGLQFLIQYYNGEERAKGNILERFSAQQFPDLHSELNLSSLELGDSALYFCASSVGGRGGTEAFFGQGTRLTVV.

The chain combines TRBV5-5 with TRBJ2-5; D is uncertain. The V and J ends lost 0 bases and 5 bases respectively, with 8 bases between them. The CDR3 is made up of 13 amino acids. The germline gives CDR1 SGHKS, CDR2 YYEKEE (reference sequence). CDR3 bases: TGTGCCAGCAGCTTGGGTCGGAGCGAGACCCAGTACTTC. Translated: CASSLGRSETQYF.

The rearrangement links TRBV12-3 or TRBV12-4 to TRBJ2-5, with 11 nucleotides matching TRBD1. CDR3 size: 17 residues. V shed 2 bases, J shed 4 bases, and the junction held 9 bases outside the gene matches. The CDR3 DNA follows: TGTGCCAGCAGTTTAATTCGGACAGGGGGCGTGGGAGAGACCCAGTACTTC. Translated: CASSLIRTGGVGETQYF.